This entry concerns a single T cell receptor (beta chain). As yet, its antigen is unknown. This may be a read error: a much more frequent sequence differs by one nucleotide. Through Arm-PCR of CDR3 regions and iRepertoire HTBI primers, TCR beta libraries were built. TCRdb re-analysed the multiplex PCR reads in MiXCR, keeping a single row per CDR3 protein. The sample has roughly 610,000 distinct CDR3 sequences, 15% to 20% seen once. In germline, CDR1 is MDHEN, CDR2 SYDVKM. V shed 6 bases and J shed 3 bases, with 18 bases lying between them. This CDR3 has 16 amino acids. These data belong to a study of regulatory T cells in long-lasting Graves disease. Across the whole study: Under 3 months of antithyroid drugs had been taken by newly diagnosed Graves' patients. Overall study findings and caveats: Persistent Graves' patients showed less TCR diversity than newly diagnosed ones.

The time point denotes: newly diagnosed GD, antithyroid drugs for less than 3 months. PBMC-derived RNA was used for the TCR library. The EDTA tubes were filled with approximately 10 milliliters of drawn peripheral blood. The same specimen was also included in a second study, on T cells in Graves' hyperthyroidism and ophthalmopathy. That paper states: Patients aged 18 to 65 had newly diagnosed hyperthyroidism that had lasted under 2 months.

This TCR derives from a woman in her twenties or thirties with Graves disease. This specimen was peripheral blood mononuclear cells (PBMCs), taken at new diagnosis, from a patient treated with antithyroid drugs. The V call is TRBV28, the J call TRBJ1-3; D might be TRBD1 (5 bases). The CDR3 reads CASSPSGVPGGNTIYF. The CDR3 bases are TGTGCCAGCAGCCCGTCGGGGGTCCCGGGTGGAAACACCATATATTTT.